Following are 4 T cell receptor beta chains from one sample sequenced in a study of read filtering for tumor transcriptome and immune sequencing. This library used 300 to 500 ng RNA and molecular barcoded adaptors spanning alpha/delta and beta/gamma chains. TCRdb independently ran MiXCR on the reads; one entry per CDR3 protein. The table lists roughly 38,000 distinct CDR3 sequences, about an eighth of them singletons. Sequencing input: a population of CD138-negative cells sorted from bone marrow. The origin of the receptors is a donor at least 40 years old with multiple myeloma.

This chain joins TRBV3-1 and TRBJ2-7; TRBD2 matches 10 bases. V was pared by 0 bases and J by 5 bases, with 13 bases of the junction left unmatched. The CDR3 loop spans 18 amino acids. Germline-derived CDR1 and CDR2 are LGHDT and YNNKEL (reference sequence). This CDR3 is CASSQEGQLAGDRHEQYF. Here the CDR3 DNA reads TGTGCCAGCAGCCAAGAAGGCCAGCTAGCGGGAGATAGACACGAGCAGTACTTC.

This clonotype came up many times. The gene calls are TRBV28 and TRBJ2-7; 7 positions agree with TRBD2. The J segment lost 9 bases and the V segment lost 9 bases, leaving 17 bases of the junction unmatched. The CDR3 is made up of 14 amino acids. From germline, CDR1 is MDHEN and CDR2 SYDVKM. This CDR3 reads CASRFLREGRVQYF. CDR3 nucleotide sequence: TGTGCCAGTCGTTTCCTAAGGGAGGGCCGGGTGCAGTACTTC.

This clonotype appeared many times. The chain carries TRBV6-2 or TRBV6-3 and TRBJ2-1; 7 bases are a match to TRBD1. From germline, CDR1 is MNHEY and CDR2 SVGEGT. V dropped 5 bases and J dropped 6; count of bases not matched to a gene: 4. The CDR3 length is 13 residues. DNA for the CDR3: TGTGCCAGCAGTCGACAGGGTCTCAATGAGCAGTTCTTC. Translated, it gives CASSRQGLNEQFF.

This clonotype was detected ten times or more. The rearrangement joins TRBV20-1 to TRBJ2-7; possible D gene TRBD1, 5 bases. The CDR3 totals 12 residues. Germline assignment: CDR1 DFQATT and CDR2 SNEGSKA (reference sequence). V was shortened by 4 bases and J by 5 bases, with 12 bases between the two germline ends. The CDR3 is CSAILGAHEQYF. The CDR3 DNA sequence: TGCAGTGCTATCTTAGGGGCCCACGAGCAGTACTTC.